The present entry profiles one T cell receptor (beta chain) with its context. The antigen remains undetermined. The data stem from a study of T cell responses to AZD1222 COVID-19 vaccine. Data came from immunoSEQ multiplex PCR; TCRdb stores just in-frame clones and leaves some out. The table has about 130,000 clones, 86% seen once. Study outcomes and limitations: Scientists sampled the repertoires only once the peak T cell response had passed.

The trim removed 3 bases at V and 5 bases at J, leaving 2 bases unmatched. Germline lookup yields CDR1 KGHDR and CDR2 SFDVKD. This CDR3 spans 14 amino acids. This receptor was obtained from an adult in good health. The sample in question was peripheral blood, obtained on day 0 of AZD1222 vaccination. The chain recombines TRBV24-1 with TRBJ1-5; 8 bases are shared with TRBD1. In DNA, the CDR3 is TGTGCCACCAGTGATGACAGGGGTTATCAGCCCCAGCATTTT. It encodes CATSDDRGYQPQHF.